This T cell receptor beta chain appears in the sequencing data of a study of T cells in Graves' hyperthyroidism and ophthalmopathy. Findings and limits, study-wide: Using 13 V-J features, a model discriminated ophthalmopathy from stable hyperthyroidism.

V was clipped by 8 bases and J by 4 bases; unmatched bases: 8. Germline CDR1 and CDR2: SGHRS and YFSETQ. CDR3 size: 14 residues. Used for diagnoses were clinical symptoms, serum thyroxine and TRAb, thyroid ultrasound and orbital computed tomography. The PBMCs had their origin in 7.5 to 10 ml of fresh peripheral blood. Amplified TCR beta CDR3 regions derived from RNA transcripts. HTBI primers were employed in a first-round RT-PCR of the TCR CDR3. TCRdb re-called the multiplex PCR reads with MiXCR, one entry per CDR3 protein. This table has hundreds of thousands of distinct CDR3 sequences, about two fifths appearing once. A word on this clonotype: Its antigen is unknown.

The receptor was derived from a man younger than 30 with Graves' hyperthyroidism. The specimen sequenced was blood. This chain links TRBV5-1 with TRBJ1-3; 8 nucleotides line up with TRBD1. The CDR3 coding sequence is TGCGCCAGGACAGGGGACCTTCTAGGAAACACCATATATTTT. Protein: CARTGDLLGNTIYF.